The text below deals with one T cell receptor beta chain. What it binds is not known. Cells designated naive CD8 were CD45RO-negative and were positively selected for CCR7, with terminally differentiated effector memory CD45RA+ cells excluded. These data originate in a study of shared clonotypes between healthy human individuals. Study observations and caveats: Clonotypes shared by all four sorted-subset donors had higher generation probabilities than non-shared clonotypes.

TCRdb's table, derived via immunoSEQ multiplex PCR, lists solely in-frame clones and lacks some. The sample contains some 2 million clones, roughly 95% of which appear only once. The CDR3 is 15 amino acids. V gave up 5 bases and J gave up 4 bases; unmatched junction bases: 6. CDR1 and CDR2 from the germline V gene are LNHNV and YYDKDF (reference sequence). Sample: naive CD8+ T cells sorted from blood. The receptor was isolated from a young man in good health. This chain joins TRBV15 and TRBJ2-1; 9 bases align to TRBD1. The CDR3, as DNA: TGTGCCACCAGCGTACCGGGACAGGGTTACAATGAGCAGTTCTTC. Its protein product is CATSVPGQGYNEQFF.